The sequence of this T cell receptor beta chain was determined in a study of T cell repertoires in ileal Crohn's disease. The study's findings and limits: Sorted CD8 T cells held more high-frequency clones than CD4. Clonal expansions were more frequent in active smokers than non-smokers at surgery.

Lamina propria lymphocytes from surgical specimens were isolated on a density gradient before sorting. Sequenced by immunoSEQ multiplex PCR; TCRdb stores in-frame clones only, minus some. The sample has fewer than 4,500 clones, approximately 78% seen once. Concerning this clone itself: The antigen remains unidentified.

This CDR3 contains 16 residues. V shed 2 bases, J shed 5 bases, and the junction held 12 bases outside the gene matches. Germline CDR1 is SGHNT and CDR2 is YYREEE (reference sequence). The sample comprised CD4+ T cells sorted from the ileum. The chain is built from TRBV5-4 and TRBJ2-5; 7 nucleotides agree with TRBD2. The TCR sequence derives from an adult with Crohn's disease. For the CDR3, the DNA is TGTGCCAGCAGCTTCCGACTAGCAGACGGAAGGGAGACCCAGTACTTC. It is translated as CASSFRLADGRETQYF.